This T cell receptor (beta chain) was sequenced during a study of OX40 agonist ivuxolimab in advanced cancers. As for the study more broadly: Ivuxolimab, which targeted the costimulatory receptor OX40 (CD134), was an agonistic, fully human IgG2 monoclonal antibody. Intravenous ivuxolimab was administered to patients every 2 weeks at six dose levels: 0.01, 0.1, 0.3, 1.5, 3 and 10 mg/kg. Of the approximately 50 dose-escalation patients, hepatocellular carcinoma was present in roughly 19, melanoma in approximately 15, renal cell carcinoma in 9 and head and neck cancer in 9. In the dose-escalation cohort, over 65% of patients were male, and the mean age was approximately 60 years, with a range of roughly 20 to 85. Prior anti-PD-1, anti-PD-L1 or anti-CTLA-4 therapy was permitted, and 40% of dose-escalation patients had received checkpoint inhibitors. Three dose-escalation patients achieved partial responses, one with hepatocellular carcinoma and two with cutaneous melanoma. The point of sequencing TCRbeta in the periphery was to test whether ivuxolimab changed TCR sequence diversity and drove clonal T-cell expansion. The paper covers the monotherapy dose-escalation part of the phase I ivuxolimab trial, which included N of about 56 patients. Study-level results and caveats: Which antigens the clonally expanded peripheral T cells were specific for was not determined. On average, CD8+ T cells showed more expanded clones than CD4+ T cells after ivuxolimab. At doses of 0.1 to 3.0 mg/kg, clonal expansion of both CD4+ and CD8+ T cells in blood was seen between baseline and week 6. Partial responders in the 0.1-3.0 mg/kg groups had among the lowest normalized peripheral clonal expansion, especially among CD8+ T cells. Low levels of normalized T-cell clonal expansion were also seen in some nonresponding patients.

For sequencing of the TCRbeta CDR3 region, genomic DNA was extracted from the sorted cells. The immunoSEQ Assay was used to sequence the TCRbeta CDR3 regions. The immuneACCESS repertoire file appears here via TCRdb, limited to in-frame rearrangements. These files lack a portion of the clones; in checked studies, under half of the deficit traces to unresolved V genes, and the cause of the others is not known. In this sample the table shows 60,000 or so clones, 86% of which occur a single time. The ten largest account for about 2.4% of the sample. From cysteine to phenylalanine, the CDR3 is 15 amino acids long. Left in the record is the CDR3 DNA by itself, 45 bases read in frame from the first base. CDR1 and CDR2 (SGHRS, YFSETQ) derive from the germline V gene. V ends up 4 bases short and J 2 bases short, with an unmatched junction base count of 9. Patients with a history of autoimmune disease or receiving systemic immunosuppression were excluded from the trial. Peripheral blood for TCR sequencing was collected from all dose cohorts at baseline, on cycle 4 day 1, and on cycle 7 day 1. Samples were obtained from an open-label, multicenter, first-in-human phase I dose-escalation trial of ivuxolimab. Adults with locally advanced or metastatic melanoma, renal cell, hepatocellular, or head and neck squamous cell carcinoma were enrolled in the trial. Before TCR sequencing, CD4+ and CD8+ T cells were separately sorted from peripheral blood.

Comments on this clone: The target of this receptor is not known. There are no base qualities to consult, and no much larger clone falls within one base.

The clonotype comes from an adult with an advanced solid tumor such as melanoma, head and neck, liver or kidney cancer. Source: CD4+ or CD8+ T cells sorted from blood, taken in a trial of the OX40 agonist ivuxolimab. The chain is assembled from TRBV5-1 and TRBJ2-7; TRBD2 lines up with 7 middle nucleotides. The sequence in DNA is TGCGCCAGCAGCCTGAGCGGGACGGGAACCTACGAGCAGTACTTC. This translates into CASSLSGTGTYEQYF. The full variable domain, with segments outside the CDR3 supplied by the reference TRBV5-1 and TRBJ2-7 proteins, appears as KAGVTQTPRYLIKTRGQQVTLSCSPISGHRSVSWYQQTPGQGLQFLFEYFSETQRNKGNFPGRFSGRQFSNSRSEMNVSTLELGDSALYLCASSLSGTGTYEQYFGPGTRLTVT.